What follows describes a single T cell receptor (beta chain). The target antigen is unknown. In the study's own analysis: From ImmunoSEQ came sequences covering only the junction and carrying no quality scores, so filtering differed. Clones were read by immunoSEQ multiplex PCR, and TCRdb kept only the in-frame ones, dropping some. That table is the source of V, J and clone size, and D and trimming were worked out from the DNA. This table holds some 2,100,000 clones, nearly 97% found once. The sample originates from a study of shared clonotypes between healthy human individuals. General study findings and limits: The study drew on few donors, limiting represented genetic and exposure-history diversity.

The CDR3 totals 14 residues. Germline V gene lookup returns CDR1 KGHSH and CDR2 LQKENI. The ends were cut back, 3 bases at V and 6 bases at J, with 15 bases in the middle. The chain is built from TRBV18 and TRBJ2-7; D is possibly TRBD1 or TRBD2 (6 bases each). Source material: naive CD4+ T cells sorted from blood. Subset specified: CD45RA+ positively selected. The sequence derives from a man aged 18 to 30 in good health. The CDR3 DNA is TGTGCCAGCTCACCCGAGGGGGGCCGTGCCGAGCAGTACTTC. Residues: CASSPEGGRAEQYF.